The clone carrying this T cell receptor (beta chain) occurred many times. Its antigen is still unknown. The germline V gene encodes CDR1 SGHTA and CDR2 FQGNSA. CDR3 length: 13 residues. Between the trimmed V and J ends, which lost 1 base and 9 bases, there was a span of 10 bases. This record comes from a study of T cell repertoires in cytomegalovirus infection. In the study overall: CMV infection together with matching HLA type was indicated by public TCR beta signatures. Study results and limitations: The ex vivo response was dominated by HLA-C-restricted CMV-specific TCR beta clonotypes.

MiXCR, run by TCRdb on the reads, gives a single entry per CDR3 protein. The table includes about 130,000 distinct CDR3 sequences, roughly a quarter detected once. Sample: PBMCs, sequenced either directly or after in vitro stimulation (not recorded which). The gene calls are TRBV7-2 and TRBJ2-1; D call uncertain. The sequence was collected from a human donor in good health (CMV status not recorded). Some clones in this sample may be carry-over from other donors' samples. The CDR3 region is CASSLVGSSEQFF. The DNA of the CDR3 is TGTGCCAGCAGCTTAGTCGGGTCCAGTGAGCAGTTCTTC.